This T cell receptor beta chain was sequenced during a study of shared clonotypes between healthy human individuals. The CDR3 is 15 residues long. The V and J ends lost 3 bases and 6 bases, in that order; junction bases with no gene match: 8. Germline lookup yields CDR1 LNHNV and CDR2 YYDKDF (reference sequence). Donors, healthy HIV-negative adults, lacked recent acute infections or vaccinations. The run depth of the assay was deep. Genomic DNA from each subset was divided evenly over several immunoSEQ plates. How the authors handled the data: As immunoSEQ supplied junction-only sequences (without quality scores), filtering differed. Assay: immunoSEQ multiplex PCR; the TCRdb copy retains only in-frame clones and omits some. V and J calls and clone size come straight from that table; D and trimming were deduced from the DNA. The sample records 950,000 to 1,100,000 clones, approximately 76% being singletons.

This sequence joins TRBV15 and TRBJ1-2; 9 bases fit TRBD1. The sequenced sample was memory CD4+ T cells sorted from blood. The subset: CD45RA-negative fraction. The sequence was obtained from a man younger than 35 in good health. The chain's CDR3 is CATSSGNRGLHGYTF. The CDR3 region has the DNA TGTGCCACCAGCAGTGGAAACAGGGGGCTACATGGCTACACCTTC.